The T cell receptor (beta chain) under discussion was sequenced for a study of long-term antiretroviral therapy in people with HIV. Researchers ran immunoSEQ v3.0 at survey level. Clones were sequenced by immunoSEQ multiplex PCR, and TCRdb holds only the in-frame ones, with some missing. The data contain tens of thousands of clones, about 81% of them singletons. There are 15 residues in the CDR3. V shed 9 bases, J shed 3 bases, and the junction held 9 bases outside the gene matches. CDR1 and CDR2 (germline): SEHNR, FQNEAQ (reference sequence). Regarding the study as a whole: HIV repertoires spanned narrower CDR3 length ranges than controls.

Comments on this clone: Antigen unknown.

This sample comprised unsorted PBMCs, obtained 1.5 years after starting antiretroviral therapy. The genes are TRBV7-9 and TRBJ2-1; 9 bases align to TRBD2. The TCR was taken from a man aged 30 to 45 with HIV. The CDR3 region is CARGLDSGSYNEQFF. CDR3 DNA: TGTGCCAGGGGGCTCGATAGCGGGAGCTACAATGAGCAGTTCTTC. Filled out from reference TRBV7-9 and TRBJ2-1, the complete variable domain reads DTGVSQNPRHKITKRGQNVTFRCDPISEHNRLYWYRQTLGQGPEFLTYFQNEAQLEKSRLLSDRFSAERPKGSFSTLEIQRTEQGDSAMYLCARGLDSGSYNEQFFGPGTRLTVL.